The clone carrying this T cell receptor (beta chain) was counted at least ten times. This CDR3 is 14 amino acids long. V was cut by 4 bases and J by 0 bases, with 12 bases left in between. From germline, CDR1 is DFQATT and CDR2 SNEGSKA (reference sequence). The data are from a study of T cells in Graves' hyperthyroidism and ophthalmopathy. It was RNA transcripts that yielded the amplified TCR beta CDR3 regions. The study used the HTBI primer set for a first-round RT-PCR of the TCR CDR3. TCRdb re-called the multiplex PCR reads with MiXCR, one entry per CDR3 protein. Among 600,000 or so distinct CDR3 sequences, roughly 16% were seen once, and the ten largest hold around 4%.

The specimen sequenced was blood. The chain combines TRBV20-1 with TRBJ1-2, with D maybe TRBD1 (5 bases). The sequence came from a woman aged 30 to 39 with Graves' hyperthyroidism. The CDR3 here is CSAKGAGTNYGYTF. The CDR3 nucleotides are TGCAGTGCTAAAGGGGCAGGGACTAACTATGGCTACACCTTC.